The 9 T cell receptor beta chains below were found in one sample sequenced in a study of CD8 T cells in ankylosing spondylitis. Using its own MiXCR run on the 5' RACE reads, TCRdb lists one record per CDR3 protein. Counted here are over 200,000 distinct CDR3 sequences, approximately 10% occurring once; the ten biggest clones make up approximately 20%. Sample: blood, either unsorted or a sorted T cell fraction (not recorded which). All receptors derive from a male donor with ankylosing spondylitis or in good health (not recorded which).

There are many counts of this clonotype. The rearrangement uses TRBV7-8 and TRBJ1-5; 7 bases are shared with TRBD1. The CDR3 length is 15 residues. CDR1 and CDR2 from the germline V gene are SGHVS and FQNEAQ. Trimming took 3 bases from V and 7 from J; bases not matched to a gene: 9. The CDR3 DNA sequence: TGTGCCAGCAGCTTTCAGGGGGGGGTCGGACAGCCCCAGCATTTT. This gives the protein CASSFQGGVGQPQHF. The full variable domain, with the rest looked up from reference TRBV7-8 and TRBJ1-5, is GAGVSQSPRYKVAKRGQDVALRCDPISGHVSLFWYQQALGQGPEFLTYFQNEAQLDKSGLPSDRFFAERPEGSVSTLKIQRTQQEDSAVYLCASSFQGGVGQPQHFGDGTRLSIL.

This clonotype was recorded many times. The chain couples TRBV5-1 to TRBJ2-3; TRBD2 agrees at 8 bases. With 6 bases clipped from V and 2 bases from J, the junction kept 2 bases outside the gene matches. Germline-derived CDR1 and CDR2 are SGHRS and YFSETQ. The CDR3 covers 13 residues. The CDR3: CASNGGDTDTQYF. The CDR3 DNA sequence: TGCGCCAGCAACGGGGGGGACACAGATACGCAGTATTTT.

A few counts support this clonotype. The CDR3: CASSSRQTGRSEQYF. The CDR3 DNA sequence: TGTGCCAGCAGCTCCCGACAGACAGGGCGGAGCGAGCAGTACTTC. The chain combines TRBV28 with TRBJ2-7, with 7 bases matching TRBD1. The CDR3 totals 15 residues. J was trimmed by 6 bases and V by 6 bases; bases with no gene match: 14. Germline CDR1 is MDHEN and CDR2 is SYDVKM. Full variable domain (remainder filled in from reference TRBV28 and TRBJ2-7): DVKVTQSSRYLVKRTGEKVFLECVQDMDHENMFWYRQDPGLGLRLIYFSYDVKMKEKGDIPEGYSVSREKKERFSLILESASTNQTSMYLCASSSRQTGRSEQYFGPGTRLTVT.

The genes are TRBV20-1 and TRBJ2-5; D tentatively reads TRBD1 or TRBD2 (5 bases each). Germline lookup yields CDR1 DFQATT and CDR2 SNEGSKA (reference sequence). The CDR3 loop spans 13 amino acids. With 6 bases removed from V and 0 bases from J, the gap between germline ends came to 11 bases. The CDR3 sequence: CSAIGANQETQYF. The CDR3 DNA follows: TGCAGTGCCATCGGGGCTAACCAAGAGACCCAGTACTTC.

This clonotype was observed at least ten times. The chain uses TRBV6-2 or TRBV6-3 and TRBJ2-5; possibly TRBD2 for D (6 bases). Germline V gives CDR1 MNHEY, CDR2 SVGEGT. The CDR3 is made up of 13 amino acids. Trimming cost V 6 bases and J 6 bases, with 14 bases left between them. The CDR3 DNA sequence: TGTGCCAGCAGCCCCTCGGGCGGGAAGACCCAGTACTTC. It specifies CASSPSGGKTQYF.

V and J are TRBV5-1 and TRBJ2-6, with a weak D call TRBD1 (6 bases). Trimming shortened V by 4 bases and J by 0 bases, and 17 bases separated the two germline ends. Germline V gives CDR1 SGHRS, CDR2 YFSETQ. The CDR3 sequence is 18 residues long. The DNA for the CDR3 is TGCGCCAGCAGCGGACGGTCAGGGGCTAGCTCTGGGGCCAACGTCCTGACTTTC. Protein sequence: CASSGRSGASSGANVLTF.

This chain joins TRBV5-5 and TRBJ1-2; no definite D call. V was cut by 0 bases and J by 4 bases, with 10 bases left in between. Germline-derived CDR1 and CDR2 are SGHKS and YYEKEE (reference sequence). There are 14 residues in the CDR3. The CDR3 protein is CASSLGGFSYGYTF. CDR3 bases: TGTGCCAGCAGCTTGGGGGGTTTTAGCTATGGCTACACCTTC.

The chain combines TRBV20-1 with TRBJ2-3, with 15 bases lining up with TRBD2. V was pared by 0 bases and J by 2 bases, with 6 bases of the junction left unmatched. The CDR3 is made up of 18 amino acids. Germline CDR1 reads DFQATT; CDR2 reads SNEGSKA (reference sequence). The DNA of the CDR3 is TGCAGTGCTAGAGATCCGGGACTAGCGGGGGGTAACACAGATACGCAGTATTTT. It is translated as CSARDPGLAGGNTDTQYF.

This clonotype was seen only a few times. V gene TRBV6-5 combines with J gene TRBJ1-3, with D maybe TRBD1 (5 bases). CDR1 and CDR2 from the germline V gene are MNHEY and SVGAGI. The CDR3 is 15 amino acids. Trimming removed 0 bases at V and 1 base at J, with 7 bases between. CDR3 bases: TGTGCCAGCAGTTACTCGGAGGGGTCTGGAAACACCATATATTTT. Translating gives CASSYSEGSGNTIYF.